The clone carrying this TCR beta chain appeared once. What it binds is not known. A read error may explain this, as a much larger clone is one base away. The lymph nodes were axillary draining lymph nodes from breast cancer patients. From the multiplex PCR reads, TCRdb called clonotypes with MiXCR, one entry per CDR3 protein. The sample comprises about 130,000 distinct CDR3 sequences, 20% to 25% of which are singletons, and 2.2% rests with the top ten. This record comes from a study of breast tumors, draining lymph nodes, adjacent tissues. Study-level results: Tumors had less TCR diversity than lymph nodes, more than nontumor tissue. Data only fit, rather than demonstrated, lymph node origin of most tumor T cells. Data fit most tumor T cells coming from lymph node, expanding in tumor. Compared with basal-like, luminal-like tumors shared significantly more repertoire with nontumor tissue.

Germline CDR1 reads MNHEY; CDR2 reads SVGAGI. The CDR3 totals 14 residues. The sequenced material came from axillary lymph node tissue. The sequence was obtained from a female donor with breast cancer. Some clones in this sample may be carry-over from other donors' samples. The chain recombines TRBV6-5 with TRBJ1-2, with D unresolved. The CDR3 here is CASRYDGRVAGYTF. DNA of the CDR3: TGTGCCAGCCGTTATGACGGGCGGGTAGCTGGCTACACCTTC.